One sample yielded the 21 T cell receptor beta chains listed below, sequenced in a study of CXCR3-negative and CXCR3-positive naive CD8 T cells. The authors prepared UMI-labeled TRB cDNA libraries by 5' RACE. TCRdb reworked the 5' RACE reads into one entry per CDR3 protein, no DNA. There are 3,500 or so distinct CDR3 sequences in the sample, with more than 1.5% held by the top ten. Material for sequencing was naive CXCR3- CD8+ T cells from blood. Subset of the sample: CD45RO-CCR7+CD27+CD95- naive CD8+ T cells lacking CXCR3 (TNR3-). Every receptor here comes from a human donor in good health. Some clones in this sample may be carry-over from other donors' samples.

Measured by frequency, this clonotype is medium-sized. This sequence joins TRBV29-1 and TRBJ2-6; no DNA is available, so the TRBD2 call from TCRdb remains unchecked. The germline V gene has CDR1 SQVTM and CDR2 ANQGSEA. This CDR3 spans 17 amino acids. The CDR3 is CSVAFGRESSGANVLTF.

Measured by frequency, this clonotype is medium-sized. The rearrangement links TRBV29-1 to TRBJ1-1; TCRdb selects TRBD1, and the lack of DNA leaves this call unchecked. The CDR3 contains 12 residues. Per the germline V gene, CDR1 is SQVTM and CDR2 is ANQGSEA. CDR3 loop: CSVAGINPGAFF.

This clonotype is medium-sized (0.01 to 0.1%) by frequency. The rearrangement uses TRBV29-1 and TRBJ1-4; TCRdb selects TRBD1, and the lack of DNA leaves this call unchecked. There are 16 residues in the CDR3. The V gene's germline CDR1 is SQVTM and CDR2 ANQGSEA. CDR3: CSVSGRSGTVNEKLFF.

Its frequency marks this clonotype as medium-sized (0.01 to 0.1%). The chain joins TRBV27 to TRBJ2-2. CDR3 size: 17 residues. From germline, CDR1 is MNHEY and CDR2 SMNVEV (reference sequence). CDR3 sequence: CASNPSRLVTNTGELFF.

The chain carries TRBV19 and TRBJ1-2. Germline CDR1 reads LNHDA; CDR2 reads SQIVND (reference sequence). CDR3 length: 13 residues. The CDR3 sequence: CASSVGYSYGYTF.

The chain joins TRBV12-3 or TRBV12-4 to TRBJ2-7. The CDR3 length is 14 residues. The CDR3 sequence: CASRPAGRSYEQYF.

Frequency places this clonotype as medium-sized. The chain has TRBV6-5 and TRBJ1-6. The germline gives CDR1 MNHEY, CDR2 SVGAGI. The length of the CDR3 is 14 residues. CDR3 protein: CASSPKFGNSPLHF.

This clonotype ranks as medium-sized (0.01 to 0.1%) in terms of frequency. This CDR3 reads CASSYSKGRGIYEQYF. The rearrangement links TRBV6-8 to TRBJ2-7; TCRdb returns TRBD1, unconfirmable since there is no DNA. The CDR3 sequence is 16 residues long. In germline, CDR1 is MNHGY, CDR2 SAAAGT.

This clonotype is identified as medium-sized from frequency. The CDR3: CASSFGFQNEKLFF. The chain has TRBV7-2 and TRBJ1-4. Germline V gene data show CDR1 as SGHTA and CDR2 as FQGNSA. The CDR3 covers 14 residues.

The CDR3 region is CASSVVGATTSTDTQYF. The rearrangement links TRBV9 to TRBJ2-3. Germline loops: CDR1 SGDLS, CDR2 YYNGEE. This CDR3 is 17 amino acids long.

The CDR3 protein is CASSLNYEQYF. The chain carries TRBV7-9 and TRBJ2-7. The CDR3 sequence is 11 residues long. Germline V gene data show CDR1 as SEHNR and CDR2 as FQNEAQ (reference sequence).

The genes are TRBV29-1 and TRBJ2-1; TCRdb returns TRBD2, unconfirmable since there is no DNA. The CDR3 runs to 15 residues. The V gene's germline CDR1 is SQVTM and CDR2 ANQGSEA. The CDR3 reads CSVEGLADHYNEQFF.

Frequency places this clonotype as medium-sized. The gene calls are TRBV21-1 and TRBJ2-3; the TCRdb call, TRBD2, lacks DNA for checking. TRBV21-1 is deemed a pseudogene. This CDR3 region has 17 residues. The CDR3 here is CASSDVTSGASTDTQYF.

By frequency, this clonotype is medium-sized. V and J are TRBV7-9 and TRBJ2-1; TCRdb outputs TRBD2, but without DNA this stays unchecked. Germline CDR1 SEHNR, CDR2 FQNEAQ (reference sequence). The CDR3 is 15 amino acids. The CDR3 loop is CASSPSQGRYNEQFF.

This clonotype is labeled medium-sized based on frequency. The chain links TRBV20-1 to TRBJ1-5; TCRdb's D call of TRBD1 is untestable without DNA. There are 15 residues in the CDR3. Per the germline V gene, CDR1 is DFQATT and CDR2 is SNEGSKA (reference sequence). CDR3 amino acids: CSARMGHLANQPQHF.

This clonotype is labeled medium-sized based on frequency. The chain joins TRBV29-1 to TRBJ2-1. CDR1 and CDR2 from the germline V gene are SQVTM and ANQGSEA. This CDR3 is built from 13 residues. The CDR3 sequence is CSVEGSEYNEQFF.

Judged by frequency, this clonotype is large. The gene calls are TRBV27 and TRBJ2-3; without DNA, the TCRdb call of TRBD2 cannot be checked. Germline values: CDR1 MNHEY, CDR2 SMNVEV (reference sequence). This CDR3 comprises 16 residues. This CDR3 reads CASSFAAGGSTDTQYF.

Judged by frequency, this clonotype is medium-sized. The chain carries TRBV29-1 and TRBJ1-2. This CDR3 has 11 residues. Germline loops: CDR1 SQVTM, CDR2 ANQGSEA. The CDR3 sequence is CSGRLDHGYTF.

Considering frequency, this clonotype is medium-sized. The gene calls are TRBV19 and TRBJ2-7; no DNA is available, so the TRBD1 call from TCRdb remains unchecked. The germline V gene encodes CDR1 LNHDA and CDR2 SQIVND (reference sequence). The CDR3 is made up of 14 amino acids. This CDR3 is CASSSGQSEYEQYF. The entire variable domain, with the rest obtained from reference TRBV19 and TRBJ2-7, is as follows: DGGITQSPKYLFRKEGQNVTLSCEQNLNHDAMYWYRQDPGQGLRLIYYSQIVNDFQKGDIAEGYSVSREKKESFPLTVTSAQKNPTAFYLCASSSGQSEYEQYFGPGTRLTVT.

The chain's CDR3 is CASSGTGISYNEQFF. V and J are TRBV2 and TRBJ2-1; TCRdb's assignment of TRBD1 cannot be checked, as there is no DNA. This CDR3 has 15 amino acids. Germline CDR1 and CDR2: SNHLY and FYNNEI.

Judged by frequency, this clonotype is medium-sized (0.01 to 0.1%). The genes are TRBV7-9 and TRBJ2-7; no DNA is available, so the TRBD1 call from TCRdb remains unchecked. Germline loops: CDR1 SEHNR, CDR2 FQNEAQ (reference sequence). The CDR3 has 14 residues. This CDR3 reads CASSSRDSSYEQYF.